These T cell receptor beta chains were read from a single sample in a study of naive and memory T cell subsets. MiXCR, run by TCRdb on the UMI-ligation and nested PCR reads, gives a single entry per CDR3 protein. The sample records some 80,000 distinct CDR3 sequences, 9% being singletons. Sequencing used naive CD8+ T cells from blood. These receptors came from a human donor in good health. CDR3s include the opening cysteine and the closing phenylalanine or tryptophan. The D gene is left open where the match is weak. Some rows have no size entry. The others give once, few or many, or a class for an expanded clone.

D gene,V gene,J gene,clone size,CDR3 DNA,CDR3 protein
TRBD1,TRBV19,TRBJ2-1,.,TGTGCCAGTAGTGCTTCCGGGACAGGCGCCAATGAGCAGTTCTTC,CASSASGTGANEQFF
TRBD1,TRBV7-9,TRBJ2-7,few,TGTGCCAGCAGCTTAGACAGGGGGTGGATCTACGAGCAGTACTTC,CASSLDRGWIYEQYF
TRBD2,TRBV4-2,TRBJ2-7,few,TGTGCCAGCAGCCAACTTGACGTAGCGGGAGACCCCTACGAGCAGTACTTC,CASSQLDVAGDPYEQYF
TRBD1,TRBV27,TRBJ1-5,.,TGTGCCAGCAGTTTATTCACAGGGGATAGTCAGCCCCAGCATTTT,CASSLFTGDSQPQHF
TRBD2,TRBV2,TRBJ2-1,.,TGTGCCAGCATTCAGCGGGATCAGTTCGGTGAGCAGTTCTTC,CASIQRDQFGEQFF
.,TRBV28,TRBJ1-5,few,TGTGCCAGCAGTTTAATTACCGGCTATAGCAATCAGCCCCAGCATTTT,CASSLITGYSNQPQHF
.,TRBV7-2,TRBJ1-5,few,TGTGCCAGCAGCTTAGTTGGCGGGGCTAATCAGCCCCAGCATTTT,CASSLVGGANQPQHF
TRBD2,TRBV20-1,TRBJ2-7,few,TGCAGTGCTAACTCAGCGGGAGATTATTTGGGGGAGCAGTACTTC,CSANSAGDYLGEQYF
.,TRBV5-6,TRBJ1-5,.,TGTGCCAGCAGCTTGCGAGGGGTCCGGGGCAATCAGCCCCAGCATTTT,CASSLRGVRGNQPQHF
TRBD2,TRBV5-1,TRBJ2-1,few,TGCGCCAGCAGCTTGGGTAGCGGGAACTACAATGAGCAGTTCTTC,CASSLGSGNYNEQFF
.,TRBV27,TRBJ1-1,few,TGTGCCAGCAGTTATACAGGGAGGACTGAAGCTTTCTTT,CASSYTGRTEAFF
TRBD1,TRBV20-1,TRBJ1-3,.,TGCAGTGCTCTCAACAGGGGGCTAAAAAACACCATATATTTT,CSALNRGLKNTIYF
.,TRBV4-1,TRBJ2-5,few,TGCGCCAGCAGCCAAGATTCGAGAAGGCGGGACCAGTACTTC,CASSQDSRRRDQYF
.,TRBV2,TRBJ2-1,.,TGTGCCAGCACCGCACCGAACTACAATGAGCAGTTCTTC,CASTAPNYNEQFF
.,TRBV10-3,TRBJ1-1,.,TGTGCCATCAGTGAGTACGGGGACCTGAACACTGAAGCTTTCTTT,CAISEYGDLNTEAFF
TRBD1,TRBV12-3/TRBV12-4,TRBJ1-1,.,TGTGCCAGCAGTTACAACAGGGGGCGGGAGAACACTGAAGCTTTCTTT,CASSYNRGRENTEAFF
.,TRBV7-9,TRBJ1-2,.,TGTGCCAGCAGCTACTTAACAGAAGCTAACTATGGCTACACCTTC,CASSYLTEANYGYTF
.,TRBV21-1,TRBJ2-5,few,TGTGCCAGCAGCAAAGCGGGAGGGAGCTGCGAGACCCAGTACTTC,CASSKAGGSCETQYF
.,TRBV6-5,TRBJ1-2,many,TGTGCCAGCAGTAGAGACACAACGAACTATGGCTACACCTTC,CASSRDTTNYGYTF
TRBD2,TRBV20-1,TRBJ2-1,many,TGCAGTGCTCCTCAGCGGGAGCCGTCGGAACACAATGAGCAGTTCTTC,CSAPQREPSEHNEQFF
.,TRBV12-5,TRBJ1-2,many,TGTGCTAGTGGTTATGGTTCTGACTATGGCTACACCTTC,CASGYGSDYGYTF
.,TRBV29-1,TRBJ1-2,many,TGCAGCGTTGAAGATCGTCAGGGGTGGGACTATGGCTACACCTTC,CSVEDRQGWDYGYTF
TRBD1,TRBV27,TRBJ1-2,few,TGTGCCAGCAGTTTCCAAAGGCTAGGGACAGGAGACGAATATGGCTACACCTTC,CASSFQRLGTGDEYGYTF
TRBD2,TRBV27,TRBJ2-1,many,TGTGCCAGCAGTTTAGTAGCGGGGACCTCCAATGAGCAGTTCTTC,CASSLVAGTSNEQFF
.,TRBV27,TRBJ2-7,.,TGTGCCAGCAGTTTATCGGGACTGACAGACGACGAGCAGTACTTC,CASSLSGLTDDEQYF
.,TRBV25-1,TRBJ2-1,few,TGTGCCAGCAGTGAATTGAATCCTTACAATGAGCAGTTCTTC,CASSELNPYNEQFF
.,TRBV5-6,TRBJ2-1,many,TGTGCCAGCATGGACGCCAGCTCCTACAATGAGCAGTTCTTC,CASMDASSYNEQFF
.,TRBV27,TRBJ2-1,few,TGTGCCAGCAGTTATGGCTACAATGAGCAGTTCTTC,CASSYGYNEQFF
.,TRBV9,TRBJ1-2,few,TGTGCCAGCAGCTCGGGACCAGCTAAGGGCTACACCTTC,CASSSGPAKGYTF
.,TRBV20-1,TRBJ1-5,few,TGCAGTGCTAGAGGCACAGATCAGCCCCAGCATTTT,CSARGTDQPQHF
TRBD1,TRBV28,TRBJ1-6,.,TGTGCCAGCAGCCTCACAGGGGATGGTTCACCCCTCCACTTT,CASSLTGDGSPLHF
.,TRBV4-3,TRBJ1-1,.,TGCGCCAGCAGCCAAATGTTGGAGGTTCGGACTGAAGCTTTCTTT,CASSQMLEVRTEAFF
.,TRBV25-1,TRBJ1-2,few,TGTGCCAGCAGTGAAGACTCTGGCAGGTCCTATGGCTACACCTTC,CASSEDSGRSYGYTF
.,TRBV11-2,TRBJ2-7,many,TGTGCCAGCAGCTTAGCCGGACAGACCTACGAGCAGTACTTC,CASSLAGQTYEQYF
TRBD2,TRBV2,TRBJ2-3,many,TGTGCCAGCAAAAACGGACTAGATGGGGCAGATACGCAGTATTTT,CASKNGLDGADTQYF
.,TRBV3-1,TRBJ1-6,many,TGTGCCAGCAGCCAAGATACGGCACTAAGCTCCTATAATTCACCCCTCCACTTT,CASSQDTALSSYNSPLHF
.,TRBV10-3,TRBJ2-4,many,TGTGCCATCAGTGAGTCGTACGGCAGGGAAGGAGCCAAAAACATTCAGTACTTC,CAISESYGREGAKNIQYF
TRBD2,TRBV19,TRBJ2-3,.,TGTGCCAGCTCTAACGGACTAGCGGGACCCGATACGCAGTATTTT,CASSNGLAGPDTQYF
.,TRBV12-3/TRBV12-4,TRBJ2-2,few,TGTGCCAGCAGTTTAATAGTTATTGATGGGACCGGGGAGCTGTTTTTT,CASSLIVIDGTGELFF
TRBD1,TRBV4-3,TRBJ2-3,many,TGCGCCAGCAGCCAAGATTTGAGACAGGGCCCAGATACGCAGTATTTT,CASSQDLRQGPDTQYF
.,TRBV10-3,TRBJ2-7,few,TGTGCCATCAGCGAAGGGGTAACCTACGAGCAGTACTTC,CAISEGVTYEQYF